This entry features one T cell receptor beta chain sequence. The antigen remains undetermined. The CDR3 loop spans 13 amino acids. The ends were cut back, 8 bases at V and 1 base at J, with 11 bases in the middle. The germline V gene encodes CDR1 LNHDA and CDR2 SQIVND (reference sequence). Repertoires were sampled repeatedly during chemoradiotherapy. These data originate in a study of chemoradiotherapy in HPV16-positive cancers. Study overall: Candidate HPV-specific T-cell clones and common TCR motifs came from functional assays in a couple of HPV16-positive patients.

Findings of the study overall: During treatment, candidate HPV-specific clones and E7-related motifs expanded in tumor.

This table comes from immunoSEQ multiplex PCR, and its TCRdb copy is limited to in-frame clones, with some not included. The sample yields roughly 1,600 clones, roughly 86% seen once. The chain uses TRBV19 and TRBJ1-1, with TRBD1 as a possible D gene (5 bases). The clonotype originates from a human donor with HPV-associated anogenital cancer. This specimen was tumor tissue, taken from a patient who underwent chemoradiotherapy. CDR3 sequence reads: CASRITGNTEAFF. The CDR3 bases are TGTGCCAGTCGAATCACAGGGAACACTGAAGCTTTCTTT.